This TCR beta chain is drawn from a study of cytomegalovirus exposure and HLA in healthy donors. This clone was seen once. The V gene's germline CDR1 is LNHDA and CDR2 SQIVND (reference sequence). V was clipped by 4 bases and J by 0 bases, with 9 bases between them. This CDR3 is 14 amino acids long. PCR employed 60 Vbeta and 13 Jbeta primers. Assay: immunoSEQ multiplex PCR; the TCRdb copy retains only in-frame clones and omits some. The repertoire holds around 110,000 clones, with about 86% as singletons. The sequenced sample was PBMCs. The source is a woman in her twenties or thirties in good health and CMV-seronegative. The chain has TRBV19 and TRBJ1-1; D possibly corresponds to TRBD1 (6 bases). CDR3 sequence: CASSRQDMNTEAFF. The DNA of the CDR3 is TGTGCCAGTAGTAGACAGGACATGAACACTGAAGCTTTCTTT.